This is a list of T cell receptor beta chains from one sample in a study of metastatic and nonmetastatic thyroid tumors. Using MiXCR, TCRdb reanalyzed the PCR reads. The profile shows tens of thousands of clones, approximately 12% of them singletons. The sequenced sample was blood. These receptors were obtained from a female donor with papillary thyroid cancer or a benign thyroid nodule (not recorded which). Some clones in this sample may be carry-over from other donors' samples. The conserved cysteine and the conserved F or W are not part of the CDR3 here.

v_call: TRBV18
j_call: TRBJ1-4
cdr3_aa: ASSPRPPPTNEKLF

v_call: TRBV19
j_call: TRBJ1-1
cdr3_aa: ASSMYGDGQTEAF

v_call: TRBV4-3
j_call: TRBJ2-7
cdr3_aa: ASSQNLPPVTGEQY

v_call: TRBV14
j_call: TRBJ2-1
cdr3_aa: ASSLPRGGSRNEQF

v_call: TRBV28
j_call: TRBJ1-4
cdr3_aa: ASSPRLEKLF

v_call: TRBV19
j_call: TRBJ1-5
cdr3_aa: ASSIVLGNQPQH

v_call: TRBV19
j_call: TRBJ2-1
cdr3_aa: ASSRSWNEQF

v_call: TRBV4-1
j_call: TRBJ2-1
cdr3_aa: ASSPGTSGSEQF

v_call: TRBV5-1
j_call: TRBJ1-1
cdr3_aa: ASSLQGASEAF

v_call: TRBV4-1
j_call: TRBJ1-1
cdr3_aa: ASSQASTTEAF

v_call: TRBV6-1
j_call: TRBJ1-5
cdr3_aa: ASSDWDQPQH

v_call: TRBV5-3
j_call: TRBJ2-3
cdr3_aa: ARGRGGGLAGGRTDTQY

v_call: TRBV5-6
j_call: TRBJ1-1
cdr3_aa: ASSFQGRNTEAF

v_call: TRBV10-2
j_call: TRBJ1-1
cdr3_aa: ASMDGAKDTEAF

v_call: TRBV6-1
j_call: TRBJ2-7
cdr3_aa: ASSELALAAYEQY

v_call: TRBV12-3/TRBV12-4
j_call: TRBJ1-1
cdr3_aa: ASSPPGGGNTEAF

v_call: TRBV20-1
j_call: TRBJ1-6
cdr3_aa: SASEQGLNNSPLH

v_call: TRBV6-1
j_call: TRBJ2-2
cdr3_aa: ASSMYGYTGELF

v_call: TRBV7-8
j_call: TRBJ2-7
cdr3_aa: ASSLRDYEQY

v_call: TRBV4-2
j_call: TRBJ2-1
cdr3_aa: ASSQDEAGGPYNEQF

v_call: TRBV12-3/TRBV12-4
j_call: TRBJ1-2
cdr3_aa: ASSNGQVYGYT

v_call: TRBV4-2
j_call: TRBJ2-1
cdr3_aa: ASSRTSGKGGRPTLEQF

v_call: TRBV20-1
j_call: TRBJ1-4
cdr3_aa: SGTQTGYDEKLF